These 16 T cell receptor beta chains share one sample of origin, sequenced in a study of tumor-infiltrating lymphocytes in primary liver carcinoma. Reverse transcription of approximately 500 ng total RNA with a constant-region primer produced TCR beta cDNA. Slightly modified ARM-PCR served as the procedure for the TCR beta libraries. These libraries came from three rounds of nested multiplex PCR. A C-beta reverse primer and TRBV1-TRBV30 forward primers served in each of the first two PCR rounds, at roughly 10 cycles apiece. TCRdb redid the calling of the multiplex PCR reads with MiXCR, one entry per CDR3 protein. The data contain about 330,000 distinct CDR3 sequences, 65% of them singletons. Blood RNA came from unsorted whole blood; germline DNA was also extracted. The sample taken for sequencing was peripheral blood. These TCRs come from a man aged 35-49 years with primary liver carcinoma and hepatitis B virus infection.

As regards this clonotype: Germline is not matched at one junction end, which may reflect a read error. J is TRBJ2-7 and V is TRBV11-2; D gene ambiguous. The CDR3 contains 14 residues. Germline assignment: CDR1 SGHAT and CDR2 FQNNGV. CDR3 bases: TGTGCCAGCAGCCCCAAACAGCTGGCCTACGAACAGTACTTC. It is translated as CASSPKQLAYEQYF.

The J gene is TRBJ2-3, the V gene TRBV28; 12 bases line up with TRBD2. Germline V lookup: CDR1 MDHEN, CDR2 SYDVKM. V dropped 6 bases and J dropped 6; count of bases not matched to a gene: 13. This CDR3 comprises 17 residues. The CDR3 DNA reads as TGTGCCAGCAGCCGTGCTTCTAGCGGGAGGGGACGGGATACGCAGTATTTT. Translation gives CASSRASSGRGRDTQYF.

The CDR3 DNA sequence: TGCGCCAGCAGCCGGGGGACAGGCAGGGGGTCTGGAAACACCATATATTTT. Protein sequence: CASSRGTGRGSGNTIYF. The chain carries TRBV4-1 and TRBJ1-3; 8 bases map to TRBD1. The CDR3 runs to 17 residues. Germline loops: CDR1 MGHRA, CDR2 YSYEKL. V trimming: 4 bases; J trimming: 1 base; junction bases outside the gene matches: 9.

On this clonotype: This clone may be a read error of a much larger clone one base away. The gene calls are TRBV6-5 and TRBJ2-1, with D possibly matching TRBD2 (5 bases). The CDR3 runs 15 residues. The germline V gene encodes CDR1 MNHEY and CDR2 SVGAGI. V lost 7 bases and J 8 bases, leaving 21 bases between the germline ends. The CDR3 DNA sequence: TGTGCCAGCAAAAAAGTGGGAGATCCGGTTTATGAGCAGTTCTTC. Encoded protein: CASKKVGDPVYEQFF.

Notes on this clonotype: At one end, the junction sequence differs from germline, possibly due to a read error. The chain employs TRBV11-2 and TRBJ2-7, with D perhaps TRBD2 (5 bases). CDR1 and CDR2 (germline): SGHAT, FQNNGV. The CDR3 consists of 15 residues. CDR3 in amino acids: CTSSRARTGMGEQYF. As DNA, the CDR3 is TGTACCAGCAGTCGAGCCAGGACGGGGATGGGCGAGCAGTACTTC.

On this clonotype itself: One end of the junction does not line up with germline, which may come from a read error. V gene TRBV11-2 combines with J gene TRBJ2-2, with D possibly matching TRBD2 (5 bases). Germline V gives CDR1 SGHAT, CDR2 FQNNGV. The CDR3 contains 13 residues. The CDR3 here is CASSSQYTGELSF. CDR3 coding DNA: TGTGCCAGCAGCTCGCAATACACCGGGGAGCTGTCTTTT.

Points on this clonotype: A clone one base away is much larger, so this may be a read error. This sequence joins TRBV6-2 or TRBV6-3 and TRBJ2-3; no clear D gene. The CDR3 spans 11 residues. The germline V gene encodes CDR1 MNHEY and CDR2 SVGEGT. V lost 8 bases and J 8 bases, leaving 11 bases between the germline ends. This CDR3 reads CASHSVTTQYF. The CDR3 DNA reads as TGTGCCAGCCATTCCGTCACTACGCAGTATTTT.

On this clonotype itself: One junction end disagrees with the germline gene, perhaps due to a read error. The rearrangement uses TRBV4-2 and TRBJ2-2; the D is unclear. Germline CDR1 and CDR2: LGHNA and YNFKEQ. The CDR3 is 15 residues long. CDR3 region: CASTQEGPITGELFF. In nucleotides, the CDR3 is TGTGCCAGCACCCAAGAAGGGCCGATCACCGGGGAGCTGTTTTTT.

A word on this clonotype: The CDR3 ends on some other residue instead of the conserved phenylalanine or tryptophan, so this is likely a read error. The chain combines TRBV6-2 or TRBV6-3 with TRBJ1-2, with TRBD1 as a possible D gene (6 bases). Trimming shortened V by 0 bases and J by 8 bases, and 10 bases separated the two germline ends. Germline lookup yields CDR1 MNHEY and CDR2 SVGEGT. The CDR3 loop spans 13 amino acids. The CDR3 loop is CASSYSTGHGYTI. As DNA, the CDR3 is TGTGCCAGCAGTTACTCGACAGGACACGGCTACACCATC.

In this sample, this clonotype turned up once. Here the CDR3 omits its conserved ending phenylalanine or tryptophan, so a read error is the likely source. The DNA is left out, because the CDR3 cannot be placed on it with certainty; the CDR3 is given as TCRdb lists it. The J gene is TRBJ2-7, the V gene TRBV30; the table assigns TRBD2, which was not confirmed against the DNA. Germline-derived CDR1 and CDR2 are GTSNPN and SVGIG (reference sequence). A total of 12 residues make up the CDR3, ends included. This chain's CDR3 is CAWSVEAALVYY.

The genes are TRBV24-1 and TRBJ2-1; 8 bases are a match to TRBD1. There are 16 residues in the CDR3. Trimming at V came to 11 bases and at J to 5 bases, leaving 16 bases not matched to a gene. Germline CDR1 is KGHDR and CDR2 is SFDVKD. The CDR3 loop reads CAIKIPTGGINNEQFF. The CDR3 coding sequence is TGTGCCATCAAAATTCCTACAGGGGGAATTAACAATGAGCAGTTCTTC.

The V gene is TRBV11-3, the J gene TRBJ2-1, with 9 bases identical to TRBD1. The J segment lost 12 bases and the V segment lost 5 bases, leaving 14 bases of the junction unmatched. Germline V gives CDR1 SGHNT, CDR2 YENEEA. The CDR3 contains 15 residues. This chain's CDR3 is CASSQGQGKSSGQFF. The CDR3 nucleotides are TGTGCCAGCAGCCAAGGACAGGGGAAGAGCAGTGGGCAGTTCTTC.

The J gene is TRBJ2-2, the V gene TRBV11-2; perhaps TRBD1 as D (6 bases). There are 17 residues in the CDR3. The V gene's germline CDR1 is SGHAT and CDR2 FQNNGV. Trimming pared 7 bases from V and 5 bases from J, leaving 23 bases between. The CDR3 sequence is CASNPQGQPLNTGELFF. CDR3 nucleotide sequence: TGTGCCAGCAACCCACAGGGACAACCTTTGAATACCGGGGAGCTGTTTTTT.

This clonotype was observed a single time. Just one base apart from a much larger clone, this may be a read error. This chain links TRBV10-3 with TRBJ2-3; 8 bases align to TRBD2. Germline CDR1 reads ENHRY; CDR2 reads SYGVKD. Trimming removed 4 bases from V and 2 bases from J; junction bases left unmatched: 5. This CDR3 region has 15 residues. In DNA, the CDR3 is TGTGCCATCAGTGGCGGCGGGAGGCCCACAGATACGCAGTATTTT. It yields the protein CAISGGGRPTDTQYF.

A remark on this clonotype: No DNA is shown, since the ends of the CDR3 on it are uncertain; the CDR3 is the one TCRdb lists. V gene TRBV18 combines with J gene TRBJ1-2. 15 amino acids form the CDR3, both terminal residues included. Germline loops: CDR1 KGHSH, CDR2 LQKENI. The CDR3: CVSSLFTETNYGCTF.

This clonotype was detected ten times or more. The chain combines TRBV11-2 with TRBJ2-3; TRBD2 matches at 14 bases. Germline values: CDR1 SGHAT, CDR2 FQNNGV. This CDR3 is built from 18 residues. Unmatched junction bases numbered 10, after V lost 3 bases and J lost 5 bases. The CDR3 sequence: CASSLSPGLAGVIDTQYF. The CDR3, as DNA: TGTGCCAGCAGCTTGTCCCCGGGACTAGCGGGAGTGATAGATACGCAGTATTTT.